The present T cell receptor beta chain was sequenced within a study of shared clonotypes between healthy human individuals. Sequencing was performed with immunoSEQ multiplex PCR; in TCRdb, only in-frame clones are kept and a portion is missing. The table includes about 700,000 clones, about 74% detected once. The sequencing sample was made of memory CD4+ T cells sorted from blood. Subset described: CD45RA-negative fraction. The source is a woman younger than 45 in good health.

In DNA, the CDR3 is TGTGCCAGCAGTCCATCCGGGACAGGGATTGGGGGCTACACCTTC. Amino acid sequence: CASSPSGTGIGGYTF. This sequence joins TRBV27 and TRBJ1-2; 9 nucleotides match TRBD1. J gave up 8 bases and V 5 bases, and 12 bases lay outside the gene matches. Germline assignment: CDR1 MNHEY and CDR2 SMNVEV (reference sequence). The CDR3 spans 15 residues.